These 12 T cell receptor beta chains were all obtained from the same sample, sequenced in a study of shared clonotypes between healthy human individuals. TCRdb's copy holds only in-frame clones and misses some; the assay was immunoSEQ multiplex PCR. The repertoire holds over 400,000 clones, with over 70% as singletons. Sequencing was performed on PBMCs. These receptors were taken from a woman in her 40s in good health. Some clones in this sample may be carry-over from other donors' samples.

The chain uses TRBV10-3 and TRBJ1-1; TRBD1 is a possible D gene (6 bases). The ends were cut back, 6 bases at V and 4 bases at J, with 15 bases in the middle. Germline assignment: CDR1 ENHRY and CDR2 SYGVKD. This CDR3 contains 14 residues. The CDR3 DNA reads TGTGCCATCAGGGAGGCGGGGGCAATCACTGAAGCTTTCTTT. As protein: CAIREAGAITEAFF.

For this clone: Only one base separates this from a far larger clonotype, so it likely reflects a read error. V is TRBV2 and J is TRBJ1-5; D is ambiguous. Germline V lookup: CDR1 SNHLY, CDR2 FYNNEI. Trimming took 5 bases from V and 5 from J, leaving 10 bases between them. CDR3 length: 13 amino acids. CDR3 sequence reads: CASSFEGDQPQHF. CDR3 coding DNA: TGTGCCAGCAGTTTTGAAGGAGATCAGCCCCAGCATTTT.

In the case of this clone: A far larger clone is one nucleotide away, so this likely arose from a read error. This sample also contains other DNA sequences that code for the same CDR3. The genes are TRBV28 and TRBJ1-5; D is possibly TRBD1 (5 bases). The CDR3 is 14 amino acids. In germline, CDR1 is MDHEN, CDR2 SYDVKM. Trimming shortened V by 2 bases and J by 4 bases, and 9 bases separated the two germline ends. The DNA for the CDR3 is TGTGCCAGCAGTTTAGGGGGAGGTAATCAGCCCCAGCATTTT. Its translation is CASSLGGGNQPQHF.

This chain uses TRBV5-1 with TRBJ1-2; the D is unclear. The CDR3 spans 14 residues. Per germline, CDR1 SGHRS and CDR2 YFSETQ. V lost 5 bases and J 0 bases, leaving 11 bases between the germline ends. The CDR3 DNA follows: TGCGCCAGCAGTTCAGAAGAAACTAACTATGGCTACACCTTC. It specifies CASSSEETNYGYTF.

The rearrangement links TRBV9 to TRBJ2-7; D is uncertain. CDR1 and CDR2 (germline): SGDLS, YYNGEE. With 4 bases removed from V and 4 bases from J, the gap between germline ends came to 12 bases. This CDR3 has 13 amino acids. The CDR3, as DNA: TGTGCCAGCAGCTCCAAGGGTATTTACGAGCAGTACTTC. Its protein is CASSSKGIYEQYF.

This chain links TRBV13 with TRBJ2-5; no clear D. The CDR3 contains 11 residues. Trimming took 6 bases from V and 5 from J, leaving 7 bases between them. Germline V lookup: CDR1 PRHDT, CDR2 FYEKMQ (reference sequence). The CDR3 protein is CASRERETQYF. CDR3 sequence (DNA): TGTGCCAGCAGGGAGCGTGAGACCCAGTACTTC.

As regards this clone: It is likely a read error: a sequence one base away is far more abundant. Other DNA sequences of this sample code for an identical CDR3. In DNA, the CDR3 is TGTGCCTGGAGTCCCTTCGGTTTGGGTGGGTTAGGGAACACTGAAGCTTTCTTT. Protein sequence: CAWSPFGLGGLGNTEAFF. This chain links TRBV30 with TRBJ1-1; D ambiguous. CDR1 GTSNPN and CDR2 SVGIG come from the germline V gene (reference sequence). The V end was cut by 2 bases, the J end by 1 base, with 23 bases between. CDR3 length equals 18 residues.

The chain combines TRBV7-3 with TRBJ1-3, with D unclear. The V and J ends lost 5 bases and 4 bases respectively, with 9 bases between them. The length of the CDR3 is 13 residues. Germline V gene sequence: CDR1 SGHTA, CDR2 FQGTGA. The DNA of the CDR3 is TGTGCCAGCAGCGCTCCGGGAGGAAACACCATATATTTT. This codes for CASSAPGGNTIYF. The full variable domain, completed using reference TRBV7-3 and TRBJ1-3, is GAGVSQTPSNKVTEKGKYVELRCDPISGHTALYWYRQSLGQGPEFLIYFQGTGAADDSGLPNDRFFAVRPEGSVSTLKIQRTERGDSAVYLCASSAPGGNTIYFGEGSWLTVV.

The rearrangement joins TRBV5-1 to TRBJ1-1; 9 bases are shared with TRBD1. Trimming took 4 bases from V and 0 from J; bases not matched to a gene: 4. CDR1 is SGHRS, CDR2 YFSETQ, per germline. CDR3 length: 15 residues. The CDR3 reads CASSLDRGLNTEAFF. The CDR3 DNA is TGCGCCAGCAGCCTGGACAGGGGCCTGAACACTGAAGCTTTCTTT.

This clone was picked up a small number of times. The rearrangement uses TRBV7-2 and TRBJ1-5; TRBD1 might be the D (5 bases). V was shortened by 5 bases and J by 6 bases, with 11 bases between the two germline ends. CDR3 size: 13 residues. CDR1 and CDR2 (germline): SGHTA, FQGNSA. The CDR3 DNA follows: TGTGCCAGCAGCATTCGTGGGGGTCAGCCCCAGCATTTT. Protein sequence: CASSIRGGQPQHF.

The rearrangement links TRBV29-1 to TRBJ2-2; TRBD2 matches at 9 bases. V was pared by 7 bases and J by 6 bases, with 3 bases of the junction left unmatched. CDR3 size: 12 residues. CDR1 and CDR2 from the germline V gene are SQVTM and ANQGSEA. DNA for the CDR3: TGCAGCGGGCGGGAGGGTGCCGGGGAGCTGTTTTTT. Translated, it gives CSGREGAGELFF.

This clone was seen only once. The gene calls are TRBV4-2 and TRBJ2-6, with D possibly being TRBD1 (5 bases). Looked up from germline, CDR1 is LGHNA and CDR2 is YNFKEQ. The CDR3 runs 15 residues. Trimming removed 8 bases at V and 0 bases at J, with 11 bases between. The CDR3 DNA sequence: TGTGCCAGCGGCGACAGCTCCTCTGGGGCCAACGTCCTGACTTTC. This gives the protein CASGDSSSGANVLTF.